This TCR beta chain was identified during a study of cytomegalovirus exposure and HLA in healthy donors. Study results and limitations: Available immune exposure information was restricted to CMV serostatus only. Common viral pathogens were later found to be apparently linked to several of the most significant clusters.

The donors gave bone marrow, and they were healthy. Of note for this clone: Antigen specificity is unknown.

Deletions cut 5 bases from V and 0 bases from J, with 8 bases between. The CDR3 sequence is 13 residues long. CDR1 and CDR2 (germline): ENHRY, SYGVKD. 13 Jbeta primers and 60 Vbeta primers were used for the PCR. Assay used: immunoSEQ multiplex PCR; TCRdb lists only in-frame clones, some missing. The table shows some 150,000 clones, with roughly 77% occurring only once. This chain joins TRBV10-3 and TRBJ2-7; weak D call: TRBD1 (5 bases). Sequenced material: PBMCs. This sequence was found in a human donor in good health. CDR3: CAISYRNSYEQYF. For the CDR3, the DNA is TGTGCCATCAGTTACAGGAACTCCTACGAGCAGTACTTC.